Below, 32 T cell receptor beta chains from the same sample are listed, as sequenced in a study of shared clonotypes between healthy human individuals. Sequencing was performed with immunoSEQ multiplex PCR; in TCRdb, only in-frame clones are kept and a portion is missing. The sample lists around 690,000 clones; 90% were seen once. Sequenced: memory CD8+ T cells from PBMCs. This sample's subset: CD45RO+ cells pooled with CCR7-negative TemRA cells. These receptors all stem from a man aged 18-30 years in good health. Some clones in this sample may be carry-over from other donors' samples.

The chain is built from TRBV6-1 and TRBJ1-4; 8 bases align to TRBD1. With V trimmed by 7 bases and J by 4 bases, 8 bases remained unmatched. This CDR3 comprises 15 residues. From germline, CDR1 is MNHNS and CDR2 SASEGT. DNA for the CDR3: TGTGCCAGCAAGACAGGGGCCGGTCATAATGAAAAACTGTTTTTT. Amino acid sequence: CASKTGAGHNEKLFF.

This chain links TRBV7-7 with TRBJ2-3, with D perhaps matching TRBD2 (5 bases). CDR3 length: 16 amino acids. The V gene's germline CDR1 is SSHAT and CDR2 FNYEAQ (reference sequence). V shed 2 bases and J shed 8 bases, with 20 bases lying between them. CDR3 residues: CASSLSRAGTFGTQYF. CDR3 nucleotides: TGTGCCAGCAGCTTAAGTAGGGCGGGCACCTTCGGTACGCAGTATTTT.

This chain joins TRBV6-5 and TRBJ2-7, with a tentative D call TRBD1 (5 bases). V lost 6 bases to trimming and J lost 3 bases, with 18 bases between them. This CDR3 is 15 amino acids long. Germline values: CDR1 MNHEY, CDR2 SVGAGI. This CDR3 reads CASRGQGPRVYEQYF. As DNA, the CDR3 is TGTGCCAGCAGGGGCCAGGGCCCTCGGGTCTACGAGCAGTACTTC.

The chain uses TRBV2 and TRBJ2-7; unclear D gene. The CDR3 contains 14 residues. Germline V gene data show CDR1 as SNHLY and CDR2 as FYNNEI. V dropped 4 bases and J dropped 6 bases, with 16 bases sitting between them. The CDR3 DNA is TGTGCCAGCAGTGGCATTTTGCCGCCCTTCGAGCAGTACTTC. This codes for CASSGILPPFEQYF.

The CDR3 reads CASSLSQGGGSNYGYTF. The DNA for the CDR3 is TGTGCCAGCAGTTTATCACAGGGAGGGGGCTCAAACTATGGCTACACCTTC. V is TRBV9 and J is TRBJ1-2; TRBD1 matches at 7 bases. Germline V lookup: CDR1 SGDLS, CDR2 YYNGEE. This CDR3 is 17 amino acids long. V lost 5 bases, J lost 2 bases, and 15 bases stayed unmatched. Full variable domain (remainder filled in from reference TRBV9 and TRBJ1-2): DSGVTQTPKHLITATGQRVTLRCSPRSGDLSVYWYQQSLDQGLQFLIQYYNGEERAKGNILERFSAQQFPDLHSELNLSSLELGDSALYFCASSLSQGGGSNYGYTFGSGTRLTVV.

The chain is built from TRBV30 and TRBJ2-1, with TRBD1 identical over 8 bases. This CDR3 contains 13 residues. With V trimmed by 1 base and J by 10 bases, 6 bases remained unmatched. Germline V CDR1 and CDR2: GTSNPN, SVGIG (reference sequence). CDR3 DNA sequence: TGTGCCTGGAGTGACAGGGGGTGGCGGGAGCAGTTCTTC. Translation: CAWSDRGWREQFF.

The J gene is TRBJ2-1, the V gene TRBV11-2; 12 positions match TRBD2. From germline, CDR1 is SGHAT and CDR2 FQNNGV. Trimming removed 8 bases from V and 8 bases from J; junction bases left unmatched: 19. CDR3 size: 18 residues. This CDR3 reads CASRSRTSGMKGTHEQFF. In DNA form, the CDR3 reads TGTGCCAGCCGGTCAAGGACTAGCGGGATGAAAGGAACCCATGAGCAGTTCTTC.

The chain carries TRBV28 and TRBJ1-2; TRBD1 agrees at 7 bases. Trimming at V came to 5 bases and at J to 7 bases, leaving 7 bases not matched to a gene. The CDR3 consists of 13 residues. CDR1 is MDHEN, CDR2 SYDVKM, per germline. The CDR3 reads CASSDTGEPGYTF. CDR3 bases: TGTGCCAGCAGTGACACAGGGGAACCTGGCTACACCTTC.

V is TRBV21-1 and J is TRBJ1-5; TRBD1, the table's D call, lacks a check against the DNA. TRBV21-1 is tagged as a pseudogene. The CDR3 runs 15 residues. The CDR3 bases are TGTGCCAGCAGCAATTGTACAGGGAGCAATCAGCCCCAGCATTTT. As protein: CASSNCTGSNQPQHF.

This clone occurred once. This chain uses TRBV7-7 with TRBJ2-2, with D unresolved. Germline V CDR1 and CDR2: SSHAT, FNYEAQ (reference sequence). The CDR3 spans 15 residues. V lost 3 bases to trimming and J lost 2 bases, with 10 bases between them. CDR3: CASSLTIQNTGELFF. The CDR3 coding sequence is TGTGCCAGCAGCTTGACGATCCAAAACACCGGGGAGCTGTTTTTT.

The chain links TRBV19 to TRBJ1-6, with 7 bases aligning to TRBD1. The germline gives CDR1 LNHDA, CDR2 SQIVND (reference sequence). V lost 3 bases to trimming and J lost 6 bases; unmatched junction nucleotides: 5. The CDR3 has 15 amino acids. This chain's CDR3 is CASSMVPGGNSPLHF. CDR3 bases: TGTGCCAGTAGTATGGTTCCAGGGGGTAATTCACCCCTCCACTTT.

V is TRBV7-9 and J is TRBJ2-7; D is unresolved. Between the trimmed V and J ends, which lost 2 bases and 2 bases, there was a span of 13 bases. The CDR3 has 15 residues. CDR1 is SEHNR and CDR2 is FQNEAQ in the germline V gene (reference sequence). In nucleotides, the CDR3 is TGTGCCAGCAGCTTAAGCTTCCAGACCACCTACGAGCAGTACTTC. As protein: CASSLSFQTTYEQYF.

The chain couples TRBV13 to TRBJ2-3, with a possible D match to TRBD2 (6 bases). The CDR3 is 15 residues long. CDR1 is PRHDT and CDR2 is FYEKMQ in the germline V gene (reference sequence). The germline V and J ends were trimmed by 7 bases and 4 bases, with 18 bases remaining between them. CDR3 DNA sequence: TGTGCCAGCAACCAGAGGAGGGTGGGCCCAGATACGCAGTATTTT. Amino acids: CASNQRRVGPDTQYF.

This clone was recorded only once. The J gene is TRBJ2-5, the V gene TRBV4-1; the D is unclear. The V gene lost 3 bases and the J gene lost 1 base, with 18 bases spanning the gap. CDR1 and CDR2 from the germline V gene are MGHRA and YSYEKL. This CDR3 is 17 amino acids long. In DNA form, the CDR3 reads TGCGCCAGCAGCCACCTTCTGGTCTCGGTTAGCCAAGAGACCCAGTACTTC. It codes for CASSHLLVSVSQETQYF.

CDR3: CASSDGQNEQYF. The CDR3 DNA sequence: TGTGCCAGCAGCGACGGACAGAACGAGCAGTACTTC. The chain carries TRBV11-2 and TRBJ2-7; a weak D match, TRBD1 (6 bases). V gave up 5 bases and J gave up 5 bases, with 10 bases separating them. The CDR3 contains 12 residues. CDR1 and CDR2 (germline): SGHAT, FQNNGV.

The genes are TRBV7-9 and TRBJ2-7; 9 nucleotides line up with TRBD2. Trimming took 1 base from V and 7 from J; bases not matched to a gene: 8. The CDR3 runs to 15 residues. Germline V lookup: CDR1 SEHNR, CDR2 FQNEAQ (reference sequence). CDR3 DNA: TGTGCCAGCAGCTTAGTTAGCGGGAGTTCAGGAGAGCAGTACTTC. Translated, it gives CASSLVSGSSGEQYF.

This rearrangement joins TRBV12-5 to TRBJ2-7; D gene uncertain. V dropped 6 bases and J dropped 3 bases, with 9 bases sitting between them. The CDR3 is 12 residues long. CDR1 is LGHNT, CDR2 FRNRAP, per germline. CDR3 region: CASGRYFYEQYF. In DNA, the CDR3 is TGTGCTAGTGGCCGCTACTTCTACGAGCAGTACTTC. The complete variable domain, with remaining parts taken from reference TRBV12-5 and TRBJ2-7, reads DARVTQTPRHKVTEMGQEVTMRCQPILGHNTVFWYRQTMMQGLELLAYFRNRAPLDDSGMPKDRFSAEMPDATLATLKIQPSEPRDSAVYFCASGRYFYEQYFGPGTRLTVT.

The gene calls are TRBV2 and TRBJ2-7; D may be TRBD2 (5 bases). Between the trimmed V and J ends, which lost 0 bases and 3 bases, there was a span of 9 bases. This CDR3 has 14 amino acids. The germline V gene has CDR1 SNHLY and CDR2 FYNNEI. CDR3: CASSEAGVGYEQYF. Here the CDR3 DNA reads TGTGCCAGCAGTGAAGCGGGAGTCGGCTACGAGCAGTACTTC. Full variable domain (rest looked up from reference TRBV2 and TRBJ2-7): EPEVTQTPSHQVTQMGQEVILRCVPISNHLYFYWYRQILGQKVEFLVSFYNNEISEKSEIFDDQFSVERPDGSNFTLKIRSTKLEDSAMYFCASSEAGVGYEQYFGPGTRLTVT.

The gene calls are TRBV11-2 and TRBJ1-2, with D possibly TRBD1 on 6 matching bases. Trimming removed 2 bases from V and 8 bases from J, with 18 bases in between. Per germline, CDR1 SGHAT and CDR2 FQNNGV. The CDR3 spans 15 residues. The CDR3, as DNA: TGTGCCAGCAGCTTATCTCTAGGGGGAGGGCTAGGCTACACCTTC. It codes for CASSLSLGGGLGYTF.

The chain combines TRBV4-1 with TRBJ2-5, with 13 bases fitting TRBD2. The J call is uncertain, as TRBJ2-7 better fits the DNA end. This CDR3 comprises 14 residues. Looked up from germline, CDR1 is MGHRA and CDR2 is YSYEKL. CDR3 DNA sequence: TGCGCCAGCAGTTGGACTAGCGGGAGCAACGAGCAGTACTTC. Its translation: CASSWTSGSNEQYF.

The chain carries TRBV5-8 and TRBJ2-3, with D possibly TRBD1 on 5 matching bases. Deletions cut 3 bases from V and 2 bases from J, with 13 bases between. The CDR3 has 15 residues. The germline CDR1 and CDR2 sequences are SGHTS and YDEGEE. For the CDR3, the DNA is TGTGCCAGCAGCTCGTATGACAGTCCCACAGATACGCAGTATTTT. It translates to CASSSYDSPTDTQYF.

V is TRBV5-1 and J is TRBJ2-1; D is tentatively TRBD1 or TRBD2 (5 bases each). The germline V and J ends were trimmed by 4 bases and 4 bases, with 18 bases remaining between them. Germline V gene data show CDR1 as SGHRS and CDR2 as YFSETQ. This CDR3 spans 16 amino acids. CDR3 region: CASSQSGQLSYNEQFF. The CDR3 DNA follows: TGCGCCAGCAGCCAGTCGGGGCAGCTATCTTACAATGAGCAGTTCTTC.

A remark on this clone: Other DNA sequences in this sample translate to the same CDR3. The rearrangement joins TRBV6-5 to TRBJ1-2; D ambiguous. Trimming removed 3 bases at V and 7 bases at J, with 15 bases between. This CDR3 has 14 residues. The germline gives CDR1 MNHEY, CDR2 SVGAGI. In DNA form, the CDR3 reads TGTGCCAGCAGTTATAGCGAAGGAGTTTCTGGCTACACCTTC. Translation gives CASSYSEGVSGYTF.

The chain uses TRBV19 and TRBJ2-7; D uncertain. The CDR3 has 11 residues. V was cut by 9 bases and J by 0 bases, with 6 bases left in between. In germline, CDR1 is LNHDA, CDR2 SQIVND (reference sequence). CDR3 region: CASANSYEQYF. Here the CDR3 DNA reads TGTGCCAGCGCCAACTCCTACGAGCAGTACTTC. The full variable domain, rest sourced from reference TRBV19 and TRBJ2-7, is DGGITQSPKYLFRKEGQNVTLSCEQNLNHDAMYWYRQDPGQGLRLIYYSQIVNDFQKGDIAEGYSVSREKKESFPLTVTSAQKNPTAFYLCASANSYEQYFGPGTRLTVT.

The V and J genes are TRBV7-9 and TRBJ1-6, with D possibly matching TRBD1 (5 bases). The V end lost 9 bases, the J end lost 0 bases, and 12 bases lay between the germline ends. Per germline, CDR1 SEHNR and CDR2 FQNEAQ (reference sequence). The CDR3 is 15 amino acids. Here the CDR3 reads CASTGDSSYNSPLHF. CDR3 nucleotides: TGTGCCAGTACGGGCGACAGCTCCTATAATTCACCCCTCCACTTT.

The chain employs TRBV4-1 and TRBJ1-4; D is unclear. Germline V gene lookup returns CDR1 MGHRA and CDR2 YSYEKL. Trimming removed 0 bases from V and 3 bases from J, with 14 bases in between. The length of the CDR3 is 17 residues. The CDR3 loop reads CASSQESVGVSNEKLFF. The CDR3 region has the DNA TGCGCCAGCAGCCAAGAATCCGTCGGGGTATCTAATGAAAAACTGTTTTTT.

The gene calls are TRBV7-9 and TRBJ2-1; TRBD2 aligns across 9 bases. The CDR3 loop spans 19 amino acids. Per the germline V gene, CDR1 is SEHNR and CDR2 is FQNEAQ (reference sequence). Losses at the gene ends were 5 bases for V and 0 bases for J; bases not matched to a gene: 14. In nucleotides, the CDR3 is TGTGCCAGCAGCCAGCCGGCTAGCGGGAAGGCGAACTCCTACAATGAGCAGTTCTTC. Amino acid sequence: CASSQPASGKANSYNEQFF.

The rearrangement uses TRBV7-9 and TRBJ2-7; 8 positions match TRBD1. Unmatched junction bases numbered 9, after V lost 6 bases and J lost 5 bases. The V gene's germline CDR1 is SEHNR and CDR2 FQNEAQ (reference sequence). This CDR3 comprises 14 residues. CDR3 DNA sequence: TGTGCCAGCAGAGTCGGACAGGGAAGGGACGAGCAGTACTTC. This translates into CASRVGQGRDEQYF.

This rearrangement joins TRBV4-1 to TRBJ1-2, with TRBD1 matching 7 bases. CDR3 length: 18 residues. The germline V gene encodes CDR1 MGHRA and CDR2 YSYEKL. V shed 1 base and J 0 bases; nucleotides not matched to a gene: 11. CDR3 protein: CASSQALGNRGANYGYTF. The CDR3 DNA follows: TGCGCCAGCAGCCAAGCCCTGGGGAACAGGGGTGCTAACTATGGCTACACCTTC.

As DNA, the CDR3 is TGTGCCATCAGTGATCGGGGGGAATTAACAGATACGCAGTATTTT. Amino acid sequence: CAISDRGELTDTQYF. The gene calls are TRBV10-3 and TRBJ2-3; TRBD2 agrees at 7 bases. Trimming at V came to 3 bases and at J to 3 bases, leaving 6 bases not matched to a gene. The length of the CDR3 is 15 residues. In germline, CDR1 is ENHRY, CDR2 SYGVKD.

The chain couples TRBV5-8 to TRBJ2-7; 10 positions agree with TRBD1. The CDR3 has 14 amino acids. The germline V gene encodes CDR1 SGHTS and CDR2 YDEGEE. Germline trimming cut 2 bases from V and 4 bases from J; bases unmatched to any gene: 3. The CDR3 DNA follows: TGTGCCAGCAGCTTCCGGGACAGGGGTTACGAGCAGTACTTC. Its protein product is CASSFRDRGYEQYF.

This chain links TRBV28 with TRBJ1-1, with 9 bases matching TRBD1. J gave up 7 bases and V 6 bases, and 9 bases lay outside the gene matches. CDR3 length equals 14 residues. Germline V lookup: CDR1 MDHEN, CDR2 SYDVKM. The CDR3 spells CASSYRTGEDEAFF. The CDR3 nucleotides are TGTGCCAGCAGCTATCGGACAGGGGAGGATGAAGCTTTCTTT.